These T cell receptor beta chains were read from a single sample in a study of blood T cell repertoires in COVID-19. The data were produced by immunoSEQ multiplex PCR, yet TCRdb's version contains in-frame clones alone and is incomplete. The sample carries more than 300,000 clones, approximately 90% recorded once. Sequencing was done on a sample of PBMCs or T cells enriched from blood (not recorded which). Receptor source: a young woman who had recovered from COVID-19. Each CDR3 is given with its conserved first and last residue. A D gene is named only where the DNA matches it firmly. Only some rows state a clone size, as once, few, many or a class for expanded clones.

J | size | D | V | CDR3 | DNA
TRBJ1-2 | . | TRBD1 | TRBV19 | CASSIRDSYNYGYTF | TGTGCCAGTAGTATACGGGACAGTTATAACTATGGCTACACCTTC
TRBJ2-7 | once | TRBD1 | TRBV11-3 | CASSPGQVGEQYF | TGTGCCAGCAGCCCGGGACAGGTTGGCGAGCAGTACTTC
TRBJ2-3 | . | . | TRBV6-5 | CASSYSPVGTDTQYF | TGTGCCAGCAGTTACTCGCCGGTCGGCACAGATACGCAGTATTTT
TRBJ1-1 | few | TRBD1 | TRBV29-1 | CSVGRRGAEAFF | TGCAGCGTTGGGCGCAGGGGGGCTGAAGCTTTCTTT
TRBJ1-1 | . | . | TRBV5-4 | CASSLASTEAFF | TGTGCCAGCAGCTTGGCCAGCACTGAAGCTTTCTTT
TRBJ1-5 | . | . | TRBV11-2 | CASSLETGGESQHF | TGTGCCAGCAGCTTAGAAACGGGGGGTGAGTCCCAGCATTTT
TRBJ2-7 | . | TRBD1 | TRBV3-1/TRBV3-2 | CASSQATGAVRGMEQYF | TGTGCCAGCAGCCAAGCTACAGGGGCAGTTAGGGGGATGGAGCAGTACTTC
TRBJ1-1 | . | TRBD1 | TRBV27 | CASSYRTGRLEKTEAFF | TGTGCCAGCAGCTATAGGACAGGACGACTCGAGAAGACTGAAGCTTTCTTT
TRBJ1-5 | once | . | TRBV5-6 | CASSGGGSNQPQHF | TGTGCCAGCAGCGGCGGCGGTAGCAATCAGCCCCAGCATTTT
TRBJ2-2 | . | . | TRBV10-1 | CASSDGGTGELFF | TGCGCCAGCAGTGACGGGGGAACCGGGGAGCTGTTTTTT
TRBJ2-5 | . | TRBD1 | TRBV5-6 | CASSPARGRWAQETQYF | TGTGCCAGCAGCCCAGCCAGGGGGCGCTGGGCACAAGAGACCCAGTACTTC
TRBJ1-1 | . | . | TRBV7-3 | CAGGEHAFF | TGTGCCGGCGGGGAACACGCTTTCTTT
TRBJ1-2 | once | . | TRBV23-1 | CASSQSGQGLYGYTF | TGCGCCAGCAGTCAATCAGGGCAGGGGCTTTATGGCTACACCTTC
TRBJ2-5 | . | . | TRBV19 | CASSMTGRETQYF | TGTGCCAGTAGTATGACAGGGAGGGAGACCCAGTACTTC
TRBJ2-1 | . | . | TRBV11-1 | CASTARRRDEQFF | TGTGCCAGCACCGCGAGGCGCAGGGATGAGCAGTTCTTC
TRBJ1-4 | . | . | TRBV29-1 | CSATGLRGVNEKLFF | TGCAGCGCCACTGGACTAAGGGGCGTAAATGAAAAACTGTTTTTT
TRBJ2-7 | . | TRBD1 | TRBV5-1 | CASSPGTAYEQYF | TGCGCCAGCAGCCCCGGGACAGCCTACGAGCAGTACTTC
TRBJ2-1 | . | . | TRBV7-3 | CASSPVGRYEQFF | TGTGCCAGCAGCCCCGTGGGGCGGTATGAGCAGTTCTTC
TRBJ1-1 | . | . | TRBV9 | CASSSGGANEAFF | TGTGCCAGCTCCTCGGGGGGAGCAAATGAAGCTTTCTTT
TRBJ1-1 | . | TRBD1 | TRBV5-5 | CASSFDRGPGTEAFF | TGTGCCAGCAGCTTCGACAGGGGGCCGGGAACTGAAGCTTTCTTT
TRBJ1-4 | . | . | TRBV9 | CASSDARDNPATNEKLFF | TGTGCCAGCAGCGACGCCCGGGACAACCCTGCAACTAATGAAAAACTGTTTTTT
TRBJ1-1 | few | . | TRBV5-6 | CASSSGVNTEAFF | TGTGCCAGCTCCTCGGGGGTGAACACTGAAGCTTTCTTT
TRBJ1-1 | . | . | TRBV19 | CASSKRGGFSEAFF | TGTGCCAGTAGTAAGCGGGGGGGTTTCTCTGAAGCTTTCTTT
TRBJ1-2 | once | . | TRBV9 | CASSVDRSHYGYTF | TGTGCCAGCAGCGTAGACAGGTCTCACTATGGCTACACCTTC
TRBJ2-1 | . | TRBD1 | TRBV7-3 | CASSVTGGQYNEQFF | TGTGCCAGCAGCGTTACAGGGGGCCAATACAATGAGCAGTTCTTC
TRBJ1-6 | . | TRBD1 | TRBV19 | CASTAGGLHSPLHF | TGTGCCAGTACCGCAGGGGGTCTCCATTCACCCCTCCACTTT
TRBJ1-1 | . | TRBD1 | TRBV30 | CAWSERGLAEAFF | TGTGCCTGGAGTGAGAGGGGGCTCGCTGAAGCTTTCTTT
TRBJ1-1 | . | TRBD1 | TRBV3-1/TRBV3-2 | CASSPLGQGVTNTEAFF | TGTGCCAGCAGCCCCCTGGGACAGGGGGTTACGAACACTGAAGCTTTCTTT
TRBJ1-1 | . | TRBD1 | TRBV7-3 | CASSPSDRGAFNTEAFF | TGTGCCAGCAGCCCATCGGACAGGGGGGCTTTTAACACTGAAGCTTTCTTT
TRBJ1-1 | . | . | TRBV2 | CASSEVVNTEAFF | TGTGCCAGCAGTGAAGTAGTGAACACTGAAGCTTTCTTT
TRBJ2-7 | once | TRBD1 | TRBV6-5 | CASSSTRGQGTYEQYF | TGTGCCAGCAGTTCCACCCGGGGACAGGGGACCTACGAGCAGTACTTC
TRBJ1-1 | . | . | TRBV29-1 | CSARPGPHTEAFF | TGCAGCGCTAGGCCAGGTCCTCACACTGAAGCTTTCTTT
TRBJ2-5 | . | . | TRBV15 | CATSRDGSGTQYF | TGTGCCACCAGCAGAGATGGTTCGGGGACCCAGTACTTC
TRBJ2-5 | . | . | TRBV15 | CATSRGEQQQETQYF | TGTGCCACCAGCAGAGGGGAGCAGCAGCAAGAGACCCAGTACTTC
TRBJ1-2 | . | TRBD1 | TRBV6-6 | CASSRTRQGANYGYTF | TGTGCCAGCAGTCGAACTCGACAGGGGGCCAACTATGGCTACACCTTC
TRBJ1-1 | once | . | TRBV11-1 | CASSLSTGSGTEAFF | TGTGCCAGCAGCTTATCAACGGGGTCAGGCACTGAAGCTTTCTTT
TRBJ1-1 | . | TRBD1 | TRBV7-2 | CASSLTGGTEAFF | TGTGCCAGCAGCTTAACAGGGGGCACTGAAGCTTTCTTT
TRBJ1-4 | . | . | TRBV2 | CASSGLLPATNEKLFF | TGTGCCAGCAGTGGCCTGTTGCCGGCAACTAATGAAAAACTGTTTTTT
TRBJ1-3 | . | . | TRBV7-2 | CASSSDSAGGNTIYF | TGTGCCAGCAGCTCCGATTCGGCGGGCGGAAACACCATATATTTT
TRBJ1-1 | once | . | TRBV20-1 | CSASRAGTEAFF | TGCAGTGCGAGTCGGGCGGGGACTGAAGCTTTCTTT
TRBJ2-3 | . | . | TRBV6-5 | CASSTGGTDTQYF | TGTGCCAGCAGTACCGGGGGCACAGATACGCAGTATTTT
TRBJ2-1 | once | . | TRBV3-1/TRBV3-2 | CASSQDLGSDPYNEQFF | TGTGCCAGCAGCCAAGATCTGGGTAGCGACCCCTACAATGAGCAGTTCTTC
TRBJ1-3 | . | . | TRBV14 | CASSQRGKTGTRPPGNTIYF | TGTGCCAGCAGCCAAAGGGGAAAAACAGGGACTAGGCCACCTGGAAACACCATATATTTT
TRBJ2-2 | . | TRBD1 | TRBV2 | CASSGGQGASGELFF | TGTGCCAGCAGTGGAGGACAGGGGGCATCCGGGGAGCTGTTTTTT
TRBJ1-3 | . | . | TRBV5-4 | CASSFDSRSGNTIYF | TGTGCCAGCAGTTTTGACTCCCGCTCTGGAAACACCATATATTTT
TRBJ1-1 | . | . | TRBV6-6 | CASLFRNTEAFF | TGTGCCAGCCTCTTCCGGAACACTGAAGCTTTCTTT
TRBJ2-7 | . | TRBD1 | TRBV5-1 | CASSYNRGSYEQYF | TGCGCCAGCAGCTATAACAGGGGCTCCTACGAGCAGTACTTC
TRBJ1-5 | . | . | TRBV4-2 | CASSQDSIPGSRDQPQHF | TGTGCCAGCAGCCAAGACTCAATTCCGGGGTCGCGGGATCAGCCCCAGCATTTT
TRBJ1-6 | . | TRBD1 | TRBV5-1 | CASSGPGTGNSPLHF | TGCGCCAGCAGCGGACCCGGGACAGGGAATTCACCCCTCCACTTT
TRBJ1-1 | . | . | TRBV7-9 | CASSEGQLNTEAFF | TGTGCCAGCAGCGAGGGACAACTGAACACTGAAGCTTTCTTT
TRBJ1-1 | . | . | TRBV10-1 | CASLSVGHHSSTEAFF | TGCGCCAGTCTGTCGGTAGGACACCACTCTAGCACTGAAGCTTTCTTT
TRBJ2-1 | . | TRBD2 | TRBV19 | CASSINAGGGYNEQFF | TGTGCCAGTAGTATTAATGCGGGGGGCGGATACAATGAGCAGTTCTTC
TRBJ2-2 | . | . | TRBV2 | CASIAGPLGELFF | TGTGCCAGCATTGCGGGGCCGCTCGGCGAGCTGTTTTTT
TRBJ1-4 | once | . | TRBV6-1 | CASSGGTLSKNEKLFF | TGTGCCAGCAGTGGCGGGACTCTCTCTAAGAATGAAAAACTGTTTTTT
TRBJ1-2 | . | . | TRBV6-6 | CASTYRTDGYGYTF | TGTGCCAGCACCTACAGGACAGACGGCTATGGCTACACCTTC
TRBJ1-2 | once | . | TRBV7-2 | CASSFGANYGYTF | TGTGCCAGCAGTTTCGGTGCTAACTATGGCTACACCTTC
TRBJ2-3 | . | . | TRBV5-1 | CASSLEAPGRTDTQYF | TGCGCCAGCAGCTTAGAGGCTCCAGGGAGGACAGATACGCAGTATTTT
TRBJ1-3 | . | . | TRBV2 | CASTSDIFSGNTIYF | TGTGCCAGCACCTCGGACATATTCTCTGGAAACACCATATATTTT
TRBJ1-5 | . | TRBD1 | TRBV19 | CASSILGTGGDPPQHF | TGTGCCAGTAGTATTTTGGGGACAGGGGGCGATCCGCCCCAGCATTTT